Below, 16 T cell receptor beta chains from the same sample are listed, as sequenced in a study of cytomegalovirus exposure and HLA in healthy donors. The PCR used 60 Vbeta and 13 Jbeta primers. Sequencing used immunoSEQ multiplex PCR; TCRdb keeps in-frame clones, though not all of them. Of hundreds of thousands of clones detected, about 74% appear once; the ten largest clones hold roughly 16%. Sequenced sample: PBMCs. These receptors were taken from a man between 35 and 55 years old in good health and CMV-seronegative.

In this sample, this clone turned up a few times. This chain joins TRBV28 and TRBJ1-2, with 8 bases that match TRBD1. This CDR3 spans 15 amino acids. Germline lookup yields CDR1 MDHEN and CDR2 SYDVKM. The trim removed 5 bases at V and 5 bases at J, leaving 10 bases unmatched. CDR3 DNA sequence: TGTGCCAGCAGTCTGGGACAGGACGAGTATTATGGCTACACCTTC. Translation gives CASSLGQDEYYGYTF.

The chain links TRBV2 to TRBJ2-3; 12 bases line up with TRBD2. The CDR3 contains 16 residues. With V trimmed by 5 bases and J by 5 bases, 8 bases remained unmatched. Germline V lookup: CDR1 SNHLY, CDR2 FYNNEI. Here the CDR3 DNA reads TGTGCCAGCAGTCTGTCGCTAGCGGGAGGGAAAGATACGCAGTATTTT. Translated, it gives CASSLSLAGGKDTQYF. Full variable domain (outside the CDR3, taken from reference TRBV2 and TRBJ2-3): EPEVTQTPSHQVTQMGQEVILRCVPISNHLYFYWYRQILGQKVEFLVSFYNNEISEKSEIFDDQFSVERPDGSNFTLKIRSTKLEDSAMYFCASSLSLAGGKDTQYFGPGTRLTVL.

In this sample, this clone turned up a few times. The chain combines TRBV12-5 with TRBJ1-5, with D tentatively TRBD1 (5 bases). CDR1 and CDR2 (germline): LGHNT, FRNRAP. Trimming took off 0 bases at V and 3 bases at J, with 21 bases between the two ends. CDR3 length: 19 amino acids. The CDR3 region has the DNA TGTGCTAGTGGTTTGGTCCGTAGGGGATTGGCAATTGACAATCAGCCCCAGCATTTT. Translating it yields CASGLVRRGLAIDNQPQHF.

This clone occurred once. The rearrangement links TRBV13 to TRBJ2-4; TRBD2 matches at 11 bases. Germline V gene lookup returns CDR1 PRHDT and CDR2 FYEKMQ (reference sequence). The CDR3 is made up of 16 amino acids. The V gene end was trimmed by 6 bases and the J gene end by 5 bases; junction bases not matched to a gene: 9. The CDR3 DNA follows: TGTGCCAGCAGTGATACCCTGACTAGCGGGGAAAACATTCAGTACTTC. Its protein is CASSDTLTSGENIQYF. Supplemented by reference TRBV13 and TRBJ2-4, the full variable domain reads AAGVIQSPRHLIKEKRETATLKCYPIPRHDTVYWYQQGPGQDPQFLISFYEKMQSDKGSIPDRFSAQQFSDYHSELNMSSLELGDSALYFCASSDTLTSGENIQYFGAGTRLSVL.

V is TRBV4-2 and J is TRBJ2-5; D is ambiguous. The CDR3 has 14 amino acids. V lost 1 base and J lost 3, with 9 bases in between. Germline CDR1 is LGHNA and CDR2 is YNFKEQ. The CDR3 DNA reads TGTGCCAGCAGCCAAGCTAACCGCAAAGAGACCCAGTACTTC. It translates to CASSQANRKETQYF.

This chain uses TRBV9 with TRBJ1-6; possible D gene TRBD1, 5 bases. Germline-derived CDR1 and CDR2 are SGDLS and YYNGEE. Trimming shortened V by 4 bases and J by 7 bases, and 21 bases separated the two germline ends. This CDR3 has 17 amino acids. The CDR3 DNA sequence: TGTGCCAGCAGCCCCCCCGGGGGGTCTCGTCTAAATTCACCCCTCCACTTT. It codes for CASSPPGGSRLNSPLHF.

J is TRBJ2-1 and V is TRBV2; 12 nucleotides line up with TRBD2. Trimming took 6 bases from V and 4 from J; bases not matched to a gene: 7. Germline CDR1 SNHLY, CDR2 FYNNEI. The CDR3 loop spans 16 amino acids. Written as DNA, the CDR3 is TGTGCCAGCAGGTTAGGACTAGCGGGAAGATACAATGAGCAGTTCTTC. Protein: CASRLGLAGRYNEQFF. The full variable domain, its missing parts supplied by reference TRBV2 and TRBJ2-1, is EPEVTQTPSHQVTQMGQEVILRCVPISNHLYFYWYRQILGQKVEFLVSFYNNEISEKSEIFDDQFSVERPDGSNFTLKIRSTKLEDSAMYFCASRLGLAGRYNEQFFGPGTRLTVL.

The chain links TRBV5-6 to TRBJ1-5; a possible D gene is TRBD1 (5 bases). Germline CDR1 and CDR2: SGHDT and YYEEEE. V gave up 0 bases and J gave up 0 bases, with 7 bases separating them. The CDR3 contains 15 residues. The CDR3 loop is CASSLAGGSNQPQHF. In DNA, the CDR3 is TGTGCCAGCAGCTTGGCGGGGGGTAGCAATCAGCCCCAGCATTTT.

This clone was observed a single time. The V and J genes are TRBV7-6 and TRBJ1-5; TRBD1 agrees at 7 bases. With 11 bases clipped from V and 1 base from J, the junction kept 5 bases outside the gene matches. The CDR3 contains 13 residues. Looked up from germline, CDR1 is SGHVS and CDR2 is FNYEAQ. The CDR3 region is CARQGGSNQPQHF. CDR3 DNA sequence: TGTGCCCGCCAGGGGGGCAGCAATCAGCCCCAGCATTTT.

This rearrangement joins TRBV27 to TRBJ2-7; tentatively, D is TRBD1 (6 bases). Germline CDR1 is MNHEY and CDR2 is SMNVEV (reference sequence). V lost 0 bases to trimming and J lost 1 base, with 7 bases between them. This CDR3 spans 14 amino acids. This chain's CDR3 is CASSLSGHSYEQYF. CDR3 DNA sequence: TGTGCCAGCAGTTTATCGGGACATTCCTACGAGCAGTACTTC.

The chain links TRBV10-1 to TRBJ2-2, with 9 nucleotides matching TRBD1. The CDR3 is 14 residues long. V shed 6 bases and J 5 bases; nucleotides not matched to a gene: 4. Germline V gene sequence: CDR1 WNHNN, CDR2 SYGVQD (reference sequence). CDR3 sequence reads: CASSKDRGTGELFF. The CDR3 bases are TGCGCCAGCAGCAAGGACAGGGGTACCGGGGAGCTGTTTTTT.

J is TRBJ1-2 and V is TRBV5-1, with TRBD1 matching 11 bases. J lost 7 bases, V lost 3 bases, and 5 bases had no gene match. The germline CDR1 and CDR2 sequences are SGHRS and YFSETQ. This CDR3 comprises 14 residues. The CDR3 DNA is TGCGCCAGCAGCTCCAAGGGACAGGGGGTTGGCTACACCTTC. Its protein product is CASSSKGQGVGYTF.

The V call is TRBV7-9, the J call TRBJ2-7; D is unclear. CDR1 and CDR2 (germline): SEHNR, FQNEAQ (reference sequence). Trimming shortened V by 6 bases and J by 6 bases, and 12 bases separated the two germline ends. CDR3 length: 12 residues. CDR3 protein: CASRLSRSEQYF. CDR3 nucleotides: TGTGCCAGCAGGCTCTCTAGGAGCGAGCAGTACTTC.

The rearrangement links TRBV11-2 to TRBJ2-3; D might be TRBD2 (6 bases). Germline CDR1 SGHAT, CDR2 FQNNGV. The CDR3 is made up of 17 amino acids. Trimming took 3 bases from V and 2 from J, leaving 18 bases between them. CDR3 sequence reads: CASSFKAGSVYTDTQYF. CDR3 in DNA: TGTGCCAGCAGCTTTAAAGCGGGTTCCGTCTACACAGATACGCAGTATTTT.

CDR3 sequence: CASSLTGEAFF. The CDR3 bases are TGTGCCAGCAGCTTAACAGGGGAAGCTTTCTTT. The chain uses TRBV5-8 and TRBJ1-1, with D possibly being TRBD1 (6 bases). CDR1 and CDR2 from the germline V gene are SGHTS and YDEGEE. This CDR3 is built from 11 residues. The V gene lost 2 bases and the J gene lost 8 bases, with 7 bases spanning the gap.

J is TRBJ2-5 and V is TRBV5-4; D is uncertain. The end of the DNA fits TRBJ2-7 better, so the J call may be wrong. Germline CDR1 and CDR2: SGHNT and YYREEE (reference sequence). This CDR3 region has 12 residues. The CDR3 here is CASSPPLYEQYF. The CDR3 DNA sequence: TGTGCCAGCAGCCCCCCCTTGTACGAGCAGTACTTC.